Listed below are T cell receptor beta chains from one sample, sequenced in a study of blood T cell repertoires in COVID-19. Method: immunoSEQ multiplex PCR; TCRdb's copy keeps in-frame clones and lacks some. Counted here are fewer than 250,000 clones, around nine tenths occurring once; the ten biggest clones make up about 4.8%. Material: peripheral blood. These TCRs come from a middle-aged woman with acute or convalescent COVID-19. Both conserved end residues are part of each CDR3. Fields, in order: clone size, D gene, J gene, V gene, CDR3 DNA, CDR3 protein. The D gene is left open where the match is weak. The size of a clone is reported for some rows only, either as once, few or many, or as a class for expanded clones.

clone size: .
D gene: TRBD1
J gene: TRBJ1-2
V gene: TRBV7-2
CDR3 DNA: TGTGCCAGCAGCCAACCTGGACAGGGGGCAAGTTATGGCTACACCTTC
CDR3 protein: CASSQPGQGASYGYTF

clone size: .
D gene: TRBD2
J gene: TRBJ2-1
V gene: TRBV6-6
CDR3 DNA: TGTGCCAGCAGTTACTCAATAGCGGGGGGAGGGGGTGAGCAGTTCTTC
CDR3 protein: CASSYSIAGGGGEQFF

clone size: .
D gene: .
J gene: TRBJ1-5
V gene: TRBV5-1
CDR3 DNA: TGCGCCAGCAGCTTGGAGGGGATCGGCAATCAGCCCCAGCATTTT
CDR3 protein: CASSLEGIGNQPQHF

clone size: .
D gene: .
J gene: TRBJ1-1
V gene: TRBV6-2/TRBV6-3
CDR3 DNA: TGTGCCAGCAGTTACCGCGGGGCGGGGGACACTGAAGCTTTCTTT
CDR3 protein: CASSYRGAGDTEAFF

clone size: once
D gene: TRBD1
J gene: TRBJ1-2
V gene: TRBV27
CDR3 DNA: TGTGCCAGCAGTCCCATAGACAGGGGGCGGAACTATGGCTACACCTTC
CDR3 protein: CASSPIDRGRNYGYTF

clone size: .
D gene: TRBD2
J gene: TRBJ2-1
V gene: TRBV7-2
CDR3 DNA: TGTGCCAGCAGCTCGGATAGCGGGGGGGCCAGCTACAATGAGCAGTTCTTC
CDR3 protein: CASSSDSGGASYNEQFF

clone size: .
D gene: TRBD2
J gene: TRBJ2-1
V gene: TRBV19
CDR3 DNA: TGTGCCAGTAGTATAGATCCGCCTAGCGGGGGGGCTTTCGATGAGCAGTTCTTC
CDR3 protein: CASSIDPPSGGAFDEQFF

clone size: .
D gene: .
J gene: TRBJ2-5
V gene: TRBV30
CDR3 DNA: TGTGCCTGCTCGACCGGGCAAGAGACCCAGTACTTC
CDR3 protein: CACSTGQETQYF

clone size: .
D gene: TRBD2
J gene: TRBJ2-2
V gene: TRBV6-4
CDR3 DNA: TGTGCCAGCAGAGCCGGGACTAGCGATACCGGGGAGCTGTTTTTT
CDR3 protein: CASRAGTSDTGELFF

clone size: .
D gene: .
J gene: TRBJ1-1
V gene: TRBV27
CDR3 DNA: TGTGCCAGCAGTTTATCCTCTGGCGGTTTGACTGAAGCTTTCTTT
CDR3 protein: CASSLSSGGLTEAFF

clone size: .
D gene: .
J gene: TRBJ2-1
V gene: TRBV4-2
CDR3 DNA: TGTGCCAGCAGCCAAGCGGGGGGCCGCAATGAGCAGTTCTTC
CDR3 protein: CASSQAGGRNEQFF

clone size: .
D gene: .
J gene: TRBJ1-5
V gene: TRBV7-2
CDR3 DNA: TGTGCCAGCAGCTATTCAGGGGCTAGCAATCAGCCCCAGCATTTT
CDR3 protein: CASSYSGASNQPQHF

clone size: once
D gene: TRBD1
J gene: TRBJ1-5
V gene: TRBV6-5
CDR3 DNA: TGTGCCAGCAGTACCCGGACAGGGCACCAGCCCCAGCATTTT
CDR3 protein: CASSTRTGHQPQHF

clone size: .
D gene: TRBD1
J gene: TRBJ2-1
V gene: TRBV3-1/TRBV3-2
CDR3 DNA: TGTGCCAGCAGTACGGGACAGGGTTACGACAATGAGCAGTTCTTC
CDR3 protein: CASSTGQGYDNEQFF

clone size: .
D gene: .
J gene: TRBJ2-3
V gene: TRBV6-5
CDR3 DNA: TGTGCCAGCACCGTCACCGGGAACACAGATACGCAGTATTTT
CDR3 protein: CASTVTGNTDTQYF

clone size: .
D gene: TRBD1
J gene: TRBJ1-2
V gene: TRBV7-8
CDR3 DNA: TGTGCCAGCAGCCCCCGGGACAGGGACTATGGCTACACCTTC
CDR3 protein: CASSPRDRDYGYTF

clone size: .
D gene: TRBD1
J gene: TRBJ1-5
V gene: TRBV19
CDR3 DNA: TGTGCCAGTAGGATACAGGGGGCAGTTAGCAATCAGCCCCAGCATTTT
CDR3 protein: CASRIQGAVSNQPQHF

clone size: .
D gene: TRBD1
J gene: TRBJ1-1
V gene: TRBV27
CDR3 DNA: TGTGCCAGCAGTTATGGGACAGGCTACACTGAAGCTTTCTTT
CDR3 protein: CASSYGTGYTEAFF

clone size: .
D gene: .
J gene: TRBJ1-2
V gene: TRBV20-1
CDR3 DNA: TGCAGTGCTAGTGTAGACTATGGCTACACCTTC
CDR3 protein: CSASVDYGYTF

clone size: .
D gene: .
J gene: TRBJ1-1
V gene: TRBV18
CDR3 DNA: TGTGCCAGCTCGTACCAGGGGAACACTGAAGCTTTCTTT
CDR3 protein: CASSYQGNTEAFF

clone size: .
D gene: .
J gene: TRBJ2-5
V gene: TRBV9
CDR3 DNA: TGTGCCAGCAGCGTAGGAGGGGGGGCCGGAGAGACCCAGTACTTC
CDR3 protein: CASSVGGGAGETQYF

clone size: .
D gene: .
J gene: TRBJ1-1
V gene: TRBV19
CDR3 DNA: TGTGCCAGTAGTATACTAGGCCCGGGTCCCGCGAACACTGAAGCTTTCTTT
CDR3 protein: CASSILGPGPANTEAFF

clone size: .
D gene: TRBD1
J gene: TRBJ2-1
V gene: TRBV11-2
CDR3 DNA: TGTGCCAGCAGGGGACAGTACAATGAGCAGTTCTTC
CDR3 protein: CASRGQYNEQFF

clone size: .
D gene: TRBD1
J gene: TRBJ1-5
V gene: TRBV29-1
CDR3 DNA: TGCAGCGCGCTGGAGGGGGCCAATCAGCCCCAGCATTTT
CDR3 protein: CSALEGANQPQHF

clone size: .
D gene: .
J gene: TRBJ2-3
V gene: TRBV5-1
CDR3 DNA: TGCGCCAGCAGCTTCCGGACAGACCCTAGCACAGATACGCAGTATTTT
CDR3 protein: CASSFRTDPSTDTQYF

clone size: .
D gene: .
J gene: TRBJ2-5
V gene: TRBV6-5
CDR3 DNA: TGTGCCAGCAGTCTTCGGGAGACCCAGTACTTC
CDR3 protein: CASSLRETQYF

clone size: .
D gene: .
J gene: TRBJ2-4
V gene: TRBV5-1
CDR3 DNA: TGCGCCAGCAGCTTGGCCGGCGGCATTCAGTACTTC
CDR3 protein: CASSLAGGIQYF

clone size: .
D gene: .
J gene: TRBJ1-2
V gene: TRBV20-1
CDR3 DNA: TGCAGTGCTAGTAAGGAACCGGCGGGTGGCTACACCTTC
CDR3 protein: CSASKEPAGGYTF

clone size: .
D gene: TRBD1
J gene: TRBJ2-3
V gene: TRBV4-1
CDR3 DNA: TGCGCCAGCAGCCTCCGACAGGGACAGGGTACAGATACGCAGTATTTT
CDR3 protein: CASSLRQGQGTDTQYF

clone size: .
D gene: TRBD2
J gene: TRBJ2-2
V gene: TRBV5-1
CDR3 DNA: TGCGCCAGCAGCTTGGCGAGCGGGGCGATCACCGGGGAGCTGTTTTTT
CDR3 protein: CASSLASGAITGELFF

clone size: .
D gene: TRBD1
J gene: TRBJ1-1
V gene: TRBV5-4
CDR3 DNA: TGTGCCAGCAGCTTGCTTGGACAGGGGGTAGGGGCTTTCTTT
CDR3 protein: CASSLLGQGVGAFF

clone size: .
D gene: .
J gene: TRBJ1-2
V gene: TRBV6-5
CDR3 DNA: TGTGCCAGCAGTTACTCGAGCGAGACCCTAAGGGGCTACACCTTC
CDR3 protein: CASSYSSETLRGYTF

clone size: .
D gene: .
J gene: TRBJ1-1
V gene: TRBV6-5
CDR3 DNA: TGTGCCAGCGGCGCCACTCAGGGTGTCACTGAAGCTTTCTTT
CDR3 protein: CASGATQGVTEAFF

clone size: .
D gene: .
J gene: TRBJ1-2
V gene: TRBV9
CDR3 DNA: TGTGCCAGCGGGCCGACGGATGGTGGCTACACCTTC
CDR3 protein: CASGPTDGGYTF

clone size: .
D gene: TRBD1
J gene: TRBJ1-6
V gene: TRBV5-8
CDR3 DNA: TGTGCCAGCGACCTCGCCCCGGACAGGGAGAGCTCCTATAATTCACCCCTCCACTTT
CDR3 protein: CASDLAPDRESSYNSPLHF

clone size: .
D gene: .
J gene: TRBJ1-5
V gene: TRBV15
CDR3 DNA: TGTGCCACCAGCAGAGATGGGCAGATCAATCAGCCCCAGCATTTT
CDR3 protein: CATSRDGQINQPQHF

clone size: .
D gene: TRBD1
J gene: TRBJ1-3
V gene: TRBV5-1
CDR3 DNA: TGCGCCAGCAGCTTAACGGGACAGGCTCCGAACACCATATATTTT
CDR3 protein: CASSLTGQAPNTIYF

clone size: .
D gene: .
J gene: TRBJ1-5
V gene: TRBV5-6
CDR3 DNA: TGTGCCAGCAGCTTGGGGACAGGCAATCAGCCCCAGCATTTT
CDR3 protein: CASSLGTGNQPQHF

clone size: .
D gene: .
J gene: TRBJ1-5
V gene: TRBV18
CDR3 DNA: TGTACCAGCTCACGCGAAGCACAGGGCCAGCCCCAGCATTTT
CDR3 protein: CTSSREAQGQPQHF

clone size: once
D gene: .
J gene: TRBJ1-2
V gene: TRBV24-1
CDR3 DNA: TGTGCCACCAGCGGTACGGGAGAAGGAGATGGCTACACCTTC
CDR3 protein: CATSGTGEGDGYTF

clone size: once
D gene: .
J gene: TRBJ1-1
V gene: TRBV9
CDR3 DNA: TGTGCCAGCAGCGTAGCTAAGGAGGGAGGGAACACTGAAGCTTTCTTT
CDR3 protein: CASSVAKEGGNTEAFF

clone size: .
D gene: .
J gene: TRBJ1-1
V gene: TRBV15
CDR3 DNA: TGTGCCACCAGCAGAGGCAGTGAAGCTTTCTTT
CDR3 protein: CATSRGSEAFF

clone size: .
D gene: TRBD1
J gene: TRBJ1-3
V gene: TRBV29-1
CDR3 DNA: TGCAGCGTTGAACGTGGGACAGTAGGAAACACCATATATTTT
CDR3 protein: CSVERGTVGNTIYF

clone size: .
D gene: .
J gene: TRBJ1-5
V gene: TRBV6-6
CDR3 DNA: TGTGCCAGCAGTCCGGGGGGGAGCAATCAGCCCCAGCATTTT
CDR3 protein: CASSPGGSNQPQHF

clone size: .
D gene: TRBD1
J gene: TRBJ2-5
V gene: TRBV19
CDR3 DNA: TGTGCCAGTAGTATAGGGACAGGGGGCGTGACCCAGTACTTC
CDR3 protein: CASSIGTGGVTQYF